This T cell receptor beta chain stems from a study of post-analysis software for immune sequencing data. Overall study: The cohort encompassed relapsing-remitting, secondary progressive and progressive-relapsing multiple sclerosis disease courses.

Incorporated into the TCR beta cDNA libraries were unique molecular identifiers, which served to reduce PCR and sequencing biases. Input populations of about 0.9 to 10 million T cells gave rise to 500,000 or so cDNA molecules. MiXCR, applied by TCRdb to the PCR reads, yields one record per CDR3 protein. The data show around 180,000 distinct CDR3 sequences, approximately 31% seen once. General study findings and limits: Normalized Chao1 diversity was significantly reduced in patients versus controls. Five TRBV segments, including TRBV5-6, TRBV5-1 and TRBV20-1, were more frequent in patients than controls.

This clonotype came up a few times. Antigen unknown. This CDR3 spans 15 amino acids. CDR1 and CDR2 (germline): MNHEY, SVGAGI. The V end was cut by 0 bases, the J end by 4 bases, with 9 bases between. Sequences were obtained from blood. The TCR sequence derives from a girl aged 5 to 17 with multiple sclerosis. J is TRBJ1-4 and V is TRBV6-5; D gene uncertain. The chain's CDR3 is CASSYSSQINEKLFF. The CDR3 DNA follows: TGTGCCAGCAGTTACTCGAGTCAGATTAATGAAAAACTGTTTTTT.